This entry concerns a single T cell receptor beta chain. Its antigen remains unidentified. There are no base qualities to consult, and no much larger clone falls within one base. Each collaborating institution followed its own protocols to collect whole blood in K2EDTA tubes. For TCRbeta analysis, collaborator samples were shipped as frozen whole blood, as isolated PBMCs, or as DNA extracted from either sample type. TCRbeta CDR3 regions were amplified from genomic DNA by means of the immunoSEQ Assay, a bias-controlled multiplex PCR. The authors processed their data as follows. Within the assay, amplification of reference gene primers was used to estimate how many nucleated cells each sample contained. To quantify the absolute abundance of each unique TCRbeta CDR3 rearrangement, sequence reads were collapsed and filtered. For each sample, productive Simpson clonality was calculated as the square root of Simpson's diversity index over productive rearrangements. TCRdb re-hosts the immuneACCESS table, in-frame sequences only. Its copies lack some clones; in the studies checked, an unresolved V gene accounts for under half of them, and the cause for the rest is not known. V and J calls and clone size are those listed in that table; D and trimming were worked out from the DNA. In all, the sample holds 5,500 to 6,000 clones, and roughly nine tenths of those were seen once. Clones ranked in the top ten supply 15% to 20% of the sample.

Ends trimmed: V by 3 bases, J by 4 bases; bases unmatched to a gene: 3. CDR1 and CDR2 were assigned from the germline V gene as KGHSH and LQKENI. There are 16 amino acids in the CDR3, from cysteine to phenylalanine inclusive. Only CDR3 DNA remains: 48 bases, in frame from the first base. This sample was included in a study of blood T cell repertoires in COVID-19 (dated by TCRdb to about 2020). In terms of the full investigation: Samples covering the acute and convalescent phases of COVID-19 were provided by collaborators in the United States, Italy and Spain. Subjects who had been exposed to COVID-19, were actively infected with it, or had recovered from it provided the deeply sampled blood TCRbeta repertoires that made up the dataset. The prospective study material was composed of cDNA or gDNA derived from T cells, B-cell-depleted T cells, or PBMCs. The samples were drawn from two sources: the first 160 participants of the ongoing ImmuneRACE study, and some 1,300 subjects contributed by 6 global collaborators. A freely available public database, intended as a resource for researchers studying the immune response to SARS-CoV-2, is where the repertoires were released. Where available, HLA class I and class II types were obtained from metadata supplied by the sample provider rather than from assay-based typing. A de-identified subject ID, COVID-19 status, age in years and sex were almost always included in the sample metadata.

Overall study outcomes, separate from this receptor: Clinical and demographic metadata were provided uncurated, with the amount varying by source and participant.

This receptor was identified in a human donor in a cohort sampled during active COVID-19. The chain couples TRBV18 to TRBJ2-3; the central 14 bases match TRBD2. Source material: peripheral blood. The nucleotide sequence reads TGTGCCAGCTCACCCCCGGGACTAGCGGGGGCAGATACGCAGTATTTT. It translates to CASSPPGLAGADTQYF.